The sample holds a few counts of the clone carrying this TCR beta chain. This CDR3 is built from 15 residues. The germline gives CDR1 DFQATT, CDR2 SNEGSKA (reference sequence). V lost 5 bases and J lost 2, with 15 bases in between. This entry is derived from a study of blood T cells in healthy people across ages. A J-beta primer mix and a sample-barcoded 5' primer were used in a second PCR of about 7 to 12 cycles. One entry per CDR3 protein results from TCRdb running MiXCR on the 5' RACE reads. The repertoire holds about 760,000 distinct CDR3 sequences, with 25% as singletons. Peripheral blood samples of roughly 10 milliliters were drawn from each donor. The sample was also reused in another study, on T cells of mothers and their children.

Sequences were obtained from blood. The receptor comes from a boy between 10 and 17 years old in good health. The genes are TRBV20-1 and TRBJ2-2, with D perhaps TRBD2 (6 bases). This CDR3 is CSAFRAGTNTGELFF. CDR3 DNA: TGCAGTGCTTTTCGAGCGGGCACCAACACCGGGGAGCTGTTTTTT.